One and the same sample provided the 7 T cell receptor beta chains below, sequenced in a study of T cells expressing NK-cell markers. From the 5' RACE reads, TCRdb lists one entry per CDR3 protein and no DNA. The sample's table shows 250,000 to 300,000 distinct CDR3 sequences. The sequencing sample was made of blood T cells: a sorted CD56 or NKG2C T cell subset, CD4+ or CD8+ T cells, or bulk PBMC T cells (not recorded which). These receptors were obtained from a man aged 18 to 29 in good health.

The V call is TRBV6-5, the J call TRBJ1-2. Germline V gives CDR1 MNHEY, CDR2 SVGAGI. CDR3 length equals 14 residues. The CDR3 sequence is CASSYFAREDGYTF.

V and J are TRBV12-3 or TRBV12-4 and TRBJ2-1; TCRdb picks TRBD2, but there is no DNA to check that call. This CDR3 has 18 amino acids. The CDR3 spells CASSLSLRLAGGKDEQFF.

The chain employs TRBV25-1 and TRBJ2-3; absent DNA, TCRdb's TRBD2 call cannot be checked. CDR1 is MGHDK and CDR2 is SYGVNS in the germline V gene. This CDR3 contains 15 residues. CDR3 sequence reads: CASSEYGGRVGTQYF.

This sequence joins TRBV6-5 and TRBJ1-2; TCRdb lists TRBD1, though no DNA is available to test this call. The CDR3 covers 12 residues. The V gene's germline CDR1 is MNHEY and CDR2 SVGAGI. The CDR3 sequence: CASTGGNYGYTF.

This chain joins TRBV7-7 and TRBJ2-2. The germline CDR1 and CDR2 sequences are SSHAT and FNYEAQ (reference sequence). This CDR3 comprises 14 residues. This chain's CDR3 is CASSPEHGTGELFF.

The CDR3 region is CAINRDSPSNYGYTF. The chain has TRBV10-3 and TRBJ1-2; TCRdb's D call, TRBD1, is unchecked because there is no DNA. The CDR3 extends over 15 amino acids. Germline lookup yields CDR1 ENHRY and CDR2 SYGVKD.

The chain employs TRBV21-1 and TRBJ2-4. TRBV21-1 has pseudogene status. The CDR3 has 14 amino acids. The CDR3 loop reads CASSKRIAKNIQYF.